A selection of T cell receptor beta chains follows, all from one sample in a study of cytomegalovirus exposure and HLA in healthy donors. Profiled with immunoSEQ multiplex PCR; TCRdb holds only in-frame clones, not every one. This repertoire shows 200,000 or so clones, around four fifths found once; its top ten account for approximately 1.5%. Material for sequencing was PBMCs. The receptors come from a man aged 45-65 years in good health and CMV-seronegative. Both conserved end residues are part of each CDR3. The D gene is left open where the match is weak. The size field is filled for only some rows; it gives once, few, many or a size class.

abundance: .
d_gene: .
j_gene: TRBJ1-2
v_gene: TRBV28
CDR3nt: TGTGCCAGCAGTTTACTTCGCACGGACTATGGCTACACCTTC
CDR3aa: CASSLLRTDYGYTF

abundance: once
d_gene: TRBD2
j_gene: TRBJ2-1
v_gene: TRBV11-3
CDR3nt: TGTGCCAGCAGCGCTGGACTAGCGGGGGGAAATGAGCAGTTCTTC
CDR3aa: CASSAGLAGGNEQFF

abundance: .
d_gene: .
j_gene: TRBJ2-7
v_gene: TRBV29-1
CDR3nt: TGCAGCGCTAGATGGGACACGTACGAGCAGTACTTC
CDR3aa: CSARWDTYEQYF

abundance: .
d_gene: TRBD2
j_gene: TRBJ2-2
v_gene: TRBV7-7
CDR3nt: TGTGCTAGCAGCAAGACTAGCGGGAGGCGGACCGGGGAGCTGTTTTTT
CDR3aa: CASSKTSGRRTGELFF

abundance: .
d_gene: .
j_gene: TRBJ2-5
v_gene: TRBV5-1
CDR3nt: TGCGCCAGCAGCTTGGGTGGAGGGAAGGTGGTAGAGACCCAGTACTTC
CDR3aa: CASSLGGGKVVETQYF

abundance: .
d_gene: TRBD1
j_gene: TRBJ2-7
v_gene: TRBV5-1
CDR3nt: TGCGCCAGCAGCTTGGAGGGGACAGCCAACTACGAGCAGTACTTC
CDR3aa: CASSLEGTANYEQYF

abundance: .
d_gene: TRBD2
j_gene: TRBJ2-2
v_gene: TRBV27
CDR3nt: TGTGCCAGCAGACTCACTAGCGTCAACACCGGGGAGCTGTTTTTT
CDR3aa: CASRLTSVNTGELFF

abundance: few
d_gene: .
j_gene: TRBJ1-1
v_gene: TRBV5-4
CDR3nt: TGTGCCAGCAGCTTGACAGGGATAAACACTGAAGCTTTCTTT
CDR3aa: CASSLTGINTEAFF

abundance: few
d_gene: TRBD1
j_gene: TRBJ2-7
v_gene: TRBV28
CDR3nt: TGTGCCAGCAGGCAGCGGGACAGGGTGAGCTCCTACGAGCAGTACTTC
CDR3aa: CASRQRDRVSSYEQYF

abundance: .
d_gene: TRBD1
j_gene: TRBJ1-2
v_gene: TRBV7-9
CDR3nt: TGTGCCAGCAGCTTCAACCGGGACAGCTATGGCTACACCTTC
CDR3aa: CASSFNRDSYGYTF

abundance: .
d_gene: TRBD2
j_gene: TRBJ2-3
v_gene: TRBV7-9
CDR3nt: TGTGCCAGCAGGGAAGGACTAGCGGGAGGAGATACGCAGTATTTT
CDR3aa: CASREGLAGGDTQYF

abundance: .
d_gene: TRBD1
j_gene: TRBJ1-5
v_gene: TRBV10-3
CDR3nt: TGTGCCATCAGTGAGTTCGGGACAGCCAATCAGCCCCAGCATTTT
CDR3aa: CAISEFGTANQPQHF

abundance: .
d_gene: TRBD1
j_gene: TRBJ1-5
v_gene: TRBV5-1
CDR3nt: TGCGCCAGCAGAGGGGACAGAAATCAGCCCCAGCATTTT
CDR3aa: CASRGDRNQPQHF

abundance: once
d_gene: .
j_gene: TRBJ2-7
v_gene: TRBV28
CDR3nt: TGTGCCAGCAGTTCCCTCCCGCACGAGCAGTACTTC
CDR3aa: CASSSLPHEQYF

abundance: .
d_gene: TRBD2
j_gene: TRBJ2-7
v_gene: TRBV27
CDR3nt: TGTGCCAGCAGTCTGGGACTAAACTACGAGCAGTACTTC
CDR3aa: CASSLGLNYEQYF

abundance: .
d_gene: TRBD1
j_gene: TRBJ1-1
v_gene: TRBV30
CDR3nt: TGTGCCTGGAGTGGGGACAGTAAGAACACTGAAGCTTTCTTT
CDR3aa: CAWSGDSKNTEAFF

abundance: .
d_gene: .
j_gene: TRBJ2-5
v_gene: TRBV25-1
CDR3nt: TGTGCCAGCAGTGATCCCCGGAGAGGGAAAGAGACCCAGTACTTC
CDR3aa: CASSDPRRGKETQYF